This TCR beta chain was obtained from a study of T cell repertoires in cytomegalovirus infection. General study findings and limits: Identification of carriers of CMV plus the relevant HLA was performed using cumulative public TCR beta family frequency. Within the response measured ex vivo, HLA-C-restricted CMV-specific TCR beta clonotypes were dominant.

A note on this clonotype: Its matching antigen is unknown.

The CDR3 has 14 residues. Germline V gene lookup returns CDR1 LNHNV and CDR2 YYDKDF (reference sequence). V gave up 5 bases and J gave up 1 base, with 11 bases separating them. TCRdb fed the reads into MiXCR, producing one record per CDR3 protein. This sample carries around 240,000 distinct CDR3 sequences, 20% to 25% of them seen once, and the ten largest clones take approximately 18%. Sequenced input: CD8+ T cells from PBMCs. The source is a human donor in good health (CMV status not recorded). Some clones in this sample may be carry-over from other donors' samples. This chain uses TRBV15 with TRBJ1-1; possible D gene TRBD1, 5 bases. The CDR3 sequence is CATSPGHQNTEAFF. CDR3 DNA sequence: TGTGCCACCAGCCCCGGACATCAGAACACTGAAGCTTTCTTT.